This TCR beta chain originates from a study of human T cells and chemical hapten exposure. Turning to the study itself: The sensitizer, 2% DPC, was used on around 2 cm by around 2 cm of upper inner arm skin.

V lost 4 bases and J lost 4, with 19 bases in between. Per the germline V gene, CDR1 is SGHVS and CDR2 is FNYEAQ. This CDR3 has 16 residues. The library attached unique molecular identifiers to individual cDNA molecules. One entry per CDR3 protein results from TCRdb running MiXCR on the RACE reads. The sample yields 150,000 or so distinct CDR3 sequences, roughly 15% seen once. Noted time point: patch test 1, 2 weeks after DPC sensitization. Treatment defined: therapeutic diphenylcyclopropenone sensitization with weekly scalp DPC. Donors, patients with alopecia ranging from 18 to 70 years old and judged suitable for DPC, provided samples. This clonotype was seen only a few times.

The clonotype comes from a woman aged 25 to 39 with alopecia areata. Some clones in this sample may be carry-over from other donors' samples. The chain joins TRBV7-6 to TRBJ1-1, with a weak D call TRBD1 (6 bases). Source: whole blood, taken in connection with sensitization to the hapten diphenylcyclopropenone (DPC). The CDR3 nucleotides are TGTGCCAGCAGCTCATACTTCAGGGGTCAAGGCACTGAAGCTTTCTTT. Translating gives CASSSYFRGQGTEAFF.